This T cell receptor (beta chain) was identified in a study of cytomegalovirus exposure and HLA in healthy donors. Primers for the PCR totalled 60 Vbeta and 13 Jbeta. Method: immunoSEQ multiplex PCR; TCRdb's copy keeps in-frame clones and lacks some. The sample lists about 190,000 clones, roughly 84% occurring once. Findings and limits, study-wide: A few V segments could not be told apart, such as TRBV6-2 and TRBV6-3, and were left out. Cytomegalovirus-associated TCR beta chains were listed, numbering 150 to 200. Upon later analysis, HLA-associated TCR beta chains proved more clonally expanded than other, equally common chains. CMV serostatus was the only immune exposure information that was available.

Details on this clone: Its antigen is not known.

V lost 2 bases, J lost 2 bases, and 3 bases stayed unmatched. The CDR3 loop spans 15 amino acids. The germline CDR1 and CDR2 sequences are MNHNS and SASEGT. The rearrangement joins TRBV6-1 to TRBJ2-7; 10 nucleotides match TRBD2. This sequence was found in a boy between 5 and 17 years old in good health and CMV-seronegative. The sequenced sample was PBMCs. The CDR3 nucleotides are TGTGCCAGCAGTGAACGGCTAGCGGGAGCCTACGAGCAGTACTTC. Protein sequence: CASSERLAGAYEQYF.